The sequence of this T cell receptor beta chain was determined in a study of CD8+ T cells in alopecia areata (dated by TCRdb to 2016 to 2019). As for the study more broadly: The treated patients, all with moderate-to-severe alopecia areata, were enrolled in an open-label pilot trial of oral tofacitinib given at 5 to 10 mg twice daily. Scalp clonality was compared among normal scalp (n=4), patchy alopecia areata scalp (n=8), and alopecia totalis/universalis scalp (n=8). In treated patients, disease severity was measured using the SALT score, which gives the percentage of scalp surface area affected. Amplification of TCRbeta CDR3 regions was done by immunoSEQ multiplex PCR using 35 Vbeta forward primers and 13 Jbeta reverse primers. Biopsies were taken from tofacitinib-treated patients at baseline and at 4 and 24 weeks of treatment, and a later scalp biopsy was taken in several of the tofacitinib-treated patients. Tofacitinib was administered for 6 to 18 months, and 6 months of follow-up off drug were then conducted to assess delayed response and recurrence. On the human side, TCRbeta sequencing was run on scalp tissue and on sorted CD4+ and CD8+ peripheral blood T cells from healthy controls and from alopecia areata patients with either patchy or totalis/universalis disease. In both human patients and the C3H/HeJ mouse model, the study applied high-throughput TCRbeta sequencing to look at T cell clonal expansion in alopecia areata. RNA came from the PAXgene miRNA kit for fixed scalp, the miRNeasy kit for PBMCs, and the RNeasy kit for mouse skin.

The meaning of the sample's time point label: around 28 days on oral tofacitinib. Read against the paper, the sample's treatment or condition label means: oral pan-JAK inhibitor, 5-10 mg twice daily. Lesional scalp punch biopsies and peripheral blood were collected from alopecia areata patients. PBMCs were isolated by density centrifugation and stained for CD3, CD4 and CD8, and CD4+ and CD8+ T cells were sorted on a FACSAria. The CDR3, from cysteine to phenylalanine, totals 18 residues. Only CDR3 DNA is held: 54 bases, read in frame from base 1. Cut back by 2 bases and 4 bases, the V and J ends lie 22 bases apart. The germline V gene sets CDR1 to SGHRS and CDR2 to YFSETQ. As to this clone: Its antigen remains unidentified. No base quality information exists; no much larger clone differs at one position.

The paper as a whole reports these results and caveats: Compared with normal scalp, lesional scalp, particularly in alopecia totalis/universalis, had higher clonality and more expanded CD8+ clones, which suggests antigenic drive. Compared with mice, TCR sequences shared between patients were less clear, possibly partly because of HLA diversity across the patient population. Because the treated cohort was small and had just a single nonresponder, larger studies are needed to establish links between baseline CD8+ expansion and response. Tofacitinib significantly lowered scalp clonality and the number of expanded CD8+ clones among the top 100 scalp clones. Resident alphabeta T cells in normal human skin are also sequenced, complicating scalp TCR repertoire analysis, unlike mouse skin dominated by gammadelta T cells. Many expanded lesional clones persisted in scalp and blood during tofacitinib treatment, which may partly explain relapse after stopping treatment.

To prepare the library, the immunoSEQ multiplex PCR assay was applied. For TCR sequencing, RNA was extracted from every sample and reverse transcribed into cDNA to serve as template. SuperScript III was used to make first-strand cDNA, primed with a 2:1 mix of oligo-dT and random hexamers. A synthetic immune receptor repertoire was used to gauge amplification bias, and whatever bias remained was removed computationally. In the original analysis: Raw reads were preprocessed to remove errors, and CDR3 was defined by IMGT conventions from the conserved cysteine to phenylalanine. Clonality was computed as 1 minus the Shannon entropy, with the entropy normalized by log2 of the number of productive unique TCRs. Whether each scalp clone was CD4 or CD8 was inferred by checking scalp TCRbeta sequences against the CD4 and CD8 repertoires from sorted blood. The clones in this table, taken by TCRdb from immuneACCESS, are in-frame only. Not every clone is retained; where verified, under half of the shortfall comes from an unresolved V gene, and the cause of the rest is unknown. That table gives V, J and clone size, and the DNA gave D and trimming. The sample table records 190,000 or so clones; 55% to 70% of these occur just once. 3% to 4% of the sample is in the top ten clones.

The V gene is TRBV5-1 and the J gene is TRBJ2-1, and perhaps TRBD1 as D gene, on 6 matching bases. This TCR was recovered from a human donor with alopecia areata. The source was CD4+ T cells sorted from blood, collected at week 4, from a patient treated with tofacitinib. The DNA sequence follows: TGCGCCAGCAGCTTCATGCCGTCGGGGCCAGGGGCGTACAATGAGCAGTTCTTC. Its product reads: CASSFMPSGPGAYNEQFF.